A selection of T cell receptor beta chains follows, all from one sample in a study of T-cell reconstitution after alpha-beta-depleted transplantation in children. TCRdb ran MiXCR on the PCR reads and lists one entry per CDR3 protein. Among approximately 240,000 distinct CDR3 sequences listed, approximately 9.5% were seen once. Source: PBMCs from the stem cell graft donor, taken from the stem cell graft. The receptors originated from a human donor who donated a stem cell graft to a child with acute lymphoblastic leukemia. The CDR3 runs from the conserved cysteine through the conserved F or W. Each record gives: V gene, clone size, D gene, J gene, CDR3 DNA, CDR3 protein. The D gene is left open where the match is weak. For some rows the clone size is stated as once, few or many, or as a class when expanded; others skip it.

V: TRBV11-3; size: many; D: -; J: TRBJ2-3; DNA: TGTGCCAGCAGCTCAAGGATGAGCACAGATACGCAGTATTTT; CDR3: CASSSRMSTDTQYF
V: TRBV29-1; size: few; D: -; J: TRBJ1-1; DNA: TGCAGCGTCTCCGTGTATCGGGATATGAACACTGAAGCTTTCTTT; CDR3: CSVSVYRDMNTEAFF
V: TRBV6-5; size: few; D: TRBD1; J: TRBJ1-6; DNA: TGTGCCAGCAGTTACTCCTTGACAGGGTTAAGTAATTCACCCCTCCACTTT; CDR3: CASSYSLTGLSNSPLHF
V: TRBV7-2; size: -; D: TRBD1; J: TRBJ2-7; DNA: TGTGCCAGCAGCTCAGGGGGCGAGCAGTACTTC; CDR3: CASSSGGEQYF
V: TRBV12-3/TRBV12-4; size: few; D: -; J: TRBJ2-3; DNA: TGTGCCAGCAGTCCCTATCATTCGATTAGCACAGATACGCAGTATTTT; CDR3: CASSPYHSISTDTQYF
V: TRBV5-5; size: many; D: -; J: TRBJ2-2; DNA: TGTGCCAGCAGCCTTCGGTCAGCTGGCGGGGAGCTGTTTTTT; CDR3: CASSLRSAGGELFF
V: TRBV3-1; size: few; D: -; J: TRBJ2-2; DNA: TGTGCCAGCACCCTGACAGGGGAGCTGTTTTTT; CDR3: CASTLTGELFF
V: TRBV7-9; size: many; D: TRBD1; J: TRBJ1-3; DNA: TGTGCCAGCAGCTGGGACAGCGGTGGAAACACCATATATTTT; CDR3: CASSWDSGGNTIYF
V: TRBV5-1; size: many; D: TRBD2; J: TRBJ2-5; DNA: TGCGCCAGCAGCTCTAGCGGGTACCAAGAGACCCAGTACTTC; CDR3: CASSSSGYQETQYF
V: TRBV6-5; size: many; D: -; J: TRBJ2-1; DNA: TGTGCCAGCAGTACCCCGGGCAGGTTGTCTGAGCAGTTCTTC; CDR3: CASSTPGRLSEQFF
V: TRBV6-5; size: -; D: -; J: TRBJ2-1; DNA: TGTGCCAGCAGTTACTCGGGGTTCCCTCCTTACAATGAGCAGTTCTTC; CDR3: CASSYSGFPPYNEQFF
V: TRBV7-2; size: many; D: -; J: TRBJ1-4; DNA: TGTGCCAGCAGCCCAGGACTCTTGGGGGCTGAAAAACTGTTTTTT; CDR3: CASSPGLLGAEKLFF
V: TRBV5-6; size: -; D: TRBD1; J: TRBJ2-7; DNA: TGTGCCAGCAGCTTGGGGGGACAGACTCACGAGCAGTACTTC; CDR3: CASSLGGQTHEQYF
V: TRBV5-1; size: -; D: TRBD1; J: TRBJ2-1; DNA: TGCGCCAGCAGCTTGGGACAGGGAACCTACAATGAGCAGTTCTTC; CDR3: CASSLGQGTYNEQFF
V: TRBV6-1; size: few; D: TRBD2; J: TRBJ2-2; DNA: TGTGCCAGCAGTCAACAAGGACTAGCGGGGACCGGGGAGCTGTTTTTT; CDR3: CASSQQGLAGTGELFF
V: TRBV15; size: many; D: -; J: TRBJ2-1; DNA: TGTGCCACCAGCATTCCCCGGTACCATGAGCAGTTCTTC; CDR3: CATSIPRYHEQFF
V: TRBV5-1; size: many; D: -; J: TRBJ2-7; DNA: TGCGCCAGCAGCTCCCCAGGGGTGCTCTACGAGCAGTACTTC; CDR3: CASSSPGVLYEQYF
V: TRBV27; size: -; D: TRBD1; J: TRBJ1-2; DNA: TGTGCCAGCAGTTCACAGGGGGAGGAGGGCTACACCTTC; CDR3: CASSSQGEEGYTF
V: TRBV5-1; size: few; D: -; J: TRBJ2-7; DNA: TGCGCCAGCAGCTTGGTGGCCGACCGGAGGGAGCAGTACTTC; CDR3: CASSLVADRREQYF
V: TRBV27; size: -; D: -; J: TRBJ1-1; DNA: TGTGCCAGCGGGATCGGGGGCTGGGAAGCTTTCTTT; CDR3: CASGIGGWEAFF
V: TRBV15; size: few; D: -; J: TRBJ1-1; DNA: TGTGCCACCAGCAGAGTGGAGGGCACTGAAGCTTTCTTT; CDR3: CATSRVEGTEAFF
V: TRBV6-5; size: many; D: TRBD2; J: TRBJ2-1; DNA: TGTGCCAGCAGTTACTTAGGCGGGGGGGCCTACAATGAGCAGTTCTTC; CDR3: CASSYLGGGAYNEQFF
V: TRBV6-5; size: many; D: -; J: TRBJ1-2; DNA: TGTGCCAGCAGTTACGAGTCGGGGCCAGCGGATGACTACACCTTC; CDR3: CASSYESGPADDYTF
V: TRBV5-1; size: many; D: TRBD1; J: TRBJ2-5; DNA: TGCGCCAGCAGCACTGGACAGGACCAAGAGACCCAGTACTTC; CDR3: CASSTGQDQETQYF
V: TRBV12-3/TRBV12-4; size: many; D: TRBD2; J: TRBJ2-2; DNA: TGTGCCAGCAGACCTCCTAGCGGGGGCGCCGATCGAACGAACACCGGGGAGCTGTTTTTT; CDR3: CASRPPSGGADRTNTGELFF
V: TRBV4-2; size: -; D: -; J: TRBJ2-7; DNA: TGTGCCAGCAGCCAAGCCCCTAGCCGCTACGAGCAGTACTTC; CDR3: CASSQAPSRYEQYF
V: TRBV7-2; size: few; D: -; J: TRBJ1-5; DNA: TGTGCCAGCAGCTTAGCAGGACTCGGCAATCAGCCCCAGCATTTT; CDR3: CASSLAGLGNQPQHF
V: TRBV20-1; size: -; D: TRBD1; J: TRBJ1-1; DNA: TGCAGTGCTAGAGGGGACAGGCACACTGAAGCTTTCTTT; CDR3: CSARGDRHTEAFF
V: TRBV6-1; size: -; D: -; J: TRBJ1-5; DNA: TGTGCCAGCAGAGGCTCCAGAGATCAGCCCCAGCATTTT; CDR3: CASRGSRDQPQHF
V: TRBV5-5; size: few; D: -; J: TRBJ1-1; DNA: TGTGCCAGCAGCTTGTACCGGGGGGTATATGACACTGAAGCTTTCTTT; CDR3: CASSLYRGVYDTEAFF
V: TRBV5-1; size: many; D: -; J: TRBJ2-2; DNA: TGCGCCAGCAGCTTGACGGTTTTCGCGAACACCGGGGAGCTGTTTTTT; CDR3: CASSLTVFANTGELFF
V: TRBV5-5; size: many; D: TRBD1; J: TRBJ1-1; DNA: TGTGCCAGCAGCTTGAAGGGGGCTTTTGCTTTCTTT; CDR3: CASSLKGAFAFF
V: TRBV6-5; size: -; D: -; J: TRBJ2-1; DNA: TGTGCCAGCAGTTACTCGATGGTCCGTAATGAGCAGTTCTTC; CDR3: CASSYSMVRNEQFF
V: TRBV24-1; size: few; D: -; J: TRBJ2-5; DNA: TGTGCCACCAGTGACTTCGGACTACCTCAAGAGACCCAGTACTTC; CDR3: CATSDFGLPQETQYF
V: TRBV20-1; size: many; D: -; J: TRBJ2-7; DNA: TGCAGTGCCTCCCGGCATGATCAACACGAGCAGTACTTC; CDR3: CSASRHDQHEQYF
V: TRBV29-1; size: many; D: TRBD2; J: TRBJ2-5; DNA: TGCAGCGTCAGACTAGCCCAGACCCAGTACTTC; CDR3: CSVRLAQTQYF
V: TRBV12-5; size: many; D: TRBD1; J: TRBJ1-1; DNA: TGTGCTAGTGGTTCCGGGGGACAGGGGGCCACTGAAGCTTTCTTT; CDR3: CASGSGGQGATEAFF
V: TRBV15; size: -; D: TRBD2; J: TRBJ2-3; DNA: TGTGCCACCAGCAGAGAACGTCGCGGGGGGGCAGATACGCAGTATTTT; CDR3: CATSRERRGGADTQYF
V: TRBV4-3; size: many; D: -; J: TRBJ1-4; DNA: TGCGCCAGCAGCCAAGATAAGAATGTTGCGGGGGCTACTAATGAAAAACTGTTTTTT; CDR3: CASSQDKNVAGATNEKLFF
V: TRBV29-1; size: few; D: TRBD1; J: TRBJ1-2; DNA: TGCAGCGTTGTCCGGGACAGGAGTGCAGGTGGCTACACCTTC; CDR3: CSVVRDRSAGGYTF
V: TRBV7-6; size: once; D: -; J: TRBJ1-4; DNA: TGTGCCAGCAGCTTAGGGCTAGGGGGAGGAGAAAAACTGTTTTTT; CDR3: CASSLGLGGGEKLFF
V: TRBV20-1; size: many; D: TRBD1; J: TRBJ2-7; DNA: TGCAGTGCTAGGTCCGAAACAGGGGAAGGGCAGTACTTC; CDR3: CSARSETGEGQYF
V: TRBV10-3; size: many; D: TRBD1; J: TRBJ1-1; DNA: TGTGCCATCAGAACAGGGGGCGGGAAGAACACTGAAGCTTTCTTT; CDR3: CAIRTGGGKNTEAFF
V: TRBV20-1; size: many; D: -; J: TRBJ1-2; DNA: TGCAGTGCGCCTCAGGGGAACTATGGCTACACCTTC; CDR3: CSAPQGNYGYTF
V: TRBV7-2; size: -; D: -; J: TRBJ1-2; DNA: TGTGCCAGCAGCAATTCTTTATGGCAACAGGGCGGCGGCTACACCTTC; CDR3: CASSNSLWQQGGGYTF
V: TRBV13; size: many; D: -; J: TRBJ2-1; DNA: TGTGCCAGCAGCTCCGTGGAAGAGCAGTTCTTC; CDR3: CASSSVEEQFF
V: TRBV7-2; size: -; D: -; J: TRBJ2-1; DNA: TGTGCCAGCAGCCTCCCCTCCATGGACCACAATGAGCAGTTCTTC; CDR3: CASSLPSMDHNEQFF
V: TRBV7-4; size: few; D: TRBD2; J: TRBJ2-5; DNA: TGTGCCAGCAGCTTAAAGAGGGCTCCTAGCGGGGGGTACCAAGAGACCCAGTACTTC; CDR3: CASSLKRAPSGGYQETQYF
V: TRBV3-1; size: many; D: TRBD1; J: TRBJ2-4; DNA: TGTGCCAGCAGCCATCGGACAGGAGTTGGCATTCAGTACTTC; CDR3: CASSHRTGVGIQYF
V: TRBV18; size: once; D: -; J: TRBJ1-1; DNA: TGTGCCAGCTCACCCTTCGGGGCGAGGTTGACTGAAGCTTTCTTT; CDR3: CASSPFGARLTEAFF
V: TRBV7-2; size: few; D: TRBD2; J: TRBJ2-7; DNA: TGTGCCAGCCGTCGCGGGGGGAACTCCTACGAGCAGTACTTC; CDR3: CASRRGGNSYEQYF
V: TRBV7-9; size: many; D: TRBD1; J: TRBJ1-6; DNA: TGTGCCAGCAGCTTAGACGGCGCGAGGGGGCCCCTAACCCTCCACTTT; CDR3: CASSLDGARGPLTLHF
V: TRBV12-3/TRBV12-4; size: medium-sized; D: -; J: TRBJ2-5; DNA: TGTGCCAGCAGTTTGGGCGGGCTTCAAGAGACCCAGTACTTC; CDR3: CASSLGGLQETQYF
V: TRBV11-2; size: many; D: TRBD1; J: TRBJ2-7; DNA: TGTGCCAGCAGCTTAAACAGGGACAGCTCCTACGAGCAGTACTTC; CDR3: CASSLNRDSSYEQYF
V: TRBV18; size: -; D: TRBD1; J: TRBJ2-2; DNA: TGTGCCAGCTCACCACTTCAGGGGGAGTTATTCACCGGGGAGCTGTTTTTT; CDR3: CASSPLQGELFTGELFF
V: TRBV4-1; size: -; D: TRBD1; J: TRBJ2-5; DNA: TGCGCCAGCAGCCAATTGCCCCAGGGGGAGGAGACCCAGTACTTC; CDR3: CASSQLPQGEETQYF
V: TRBV5-1; size: -; D: TRBD1; J: TRBJ2-5; DNA: TGCGCCAGCAGCATCGGACAGGGGAGTGGGGAGACCCAGTACTTC; CDR3: CASSIGQGSGETQYF